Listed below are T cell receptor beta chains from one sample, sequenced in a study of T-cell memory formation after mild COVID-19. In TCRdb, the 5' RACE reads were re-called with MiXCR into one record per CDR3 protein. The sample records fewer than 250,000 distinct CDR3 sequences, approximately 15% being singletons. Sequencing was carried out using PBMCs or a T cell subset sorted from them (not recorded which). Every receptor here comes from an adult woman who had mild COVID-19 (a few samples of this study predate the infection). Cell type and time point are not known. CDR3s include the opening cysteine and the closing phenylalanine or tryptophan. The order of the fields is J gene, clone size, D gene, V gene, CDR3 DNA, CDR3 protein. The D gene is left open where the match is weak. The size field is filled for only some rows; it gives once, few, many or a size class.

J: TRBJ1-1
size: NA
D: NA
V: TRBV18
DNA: TGTGCCAGCTCACCAAGTGGGGGGGCCAATGAAGCTTTCTTT
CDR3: CASSPSGGANEAFF

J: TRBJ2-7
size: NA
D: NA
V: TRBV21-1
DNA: TGTGCCAGCAGCAAAGACGGGACTAGTCTCTACGAGCAGTACTTC
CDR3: CASSKDGTSLYEQYF

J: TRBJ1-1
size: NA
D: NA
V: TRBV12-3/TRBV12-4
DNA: TGTGCCAGCAGCCCCGGGGGTTGGGTCACTGAAGCTTTCTTT
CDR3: CASSPGGWVTEAFF

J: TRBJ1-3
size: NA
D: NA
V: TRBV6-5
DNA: TGTGCCAGCAGTTACTCGACCAGGGCCGGAAACACCATATATTTT
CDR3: CASSYSTRAGNTIYF

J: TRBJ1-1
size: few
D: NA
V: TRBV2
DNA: TGTGCCAGCAGTGAAGCAAGAGTGAACACTGAAGCTTTCTTT
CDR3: CASSEARVNTEAFF

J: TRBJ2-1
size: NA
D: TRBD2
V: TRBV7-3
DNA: TGTGCCAGCAGTTCGGGGCTAGCGGCTTACAATGAGCAGTTCTTC
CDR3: CASSSGLAAYNEQFF

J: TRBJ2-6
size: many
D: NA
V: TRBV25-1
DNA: TGTGCCAGCAGCGCCCCTGTTAGTGGGGGTTCTGGGGCCAACGTCCTGACTTTC
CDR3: CASSAPVSGGSGANVLTF

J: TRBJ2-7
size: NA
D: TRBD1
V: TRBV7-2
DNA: TGTGCCAGCAGCTTAGTATGGGACAGGGGGCTCGGGGAGCAGTACTTC
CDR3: CASSLVWDRGLGEQYF

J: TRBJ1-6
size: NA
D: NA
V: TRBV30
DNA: TGTGCCTGGGGCCGACAGGCGAGAAATTCACCCCTCCACTTT
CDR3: CAWGRQARNSPLHF

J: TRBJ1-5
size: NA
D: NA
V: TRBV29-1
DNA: TGCAGTGCGAGTTATAGCAATCAGCCCCAGCATTTT
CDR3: CSASYSNQPQHF

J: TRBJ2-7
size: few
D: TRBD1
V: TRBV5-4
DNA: TGTGCCAGCAGACCCGGGACAGATCTCTACGAGCAGTACTTC
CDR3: CASRPGTDLYEQYF

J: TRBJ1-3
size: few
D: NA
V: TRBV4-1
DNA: TGCGCCAGCAGCCAAGTTCGGGTGACCCGCCTCTCTGGAAACACCATATATTTT
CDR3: CASSQVRVTRLSGNTIYF

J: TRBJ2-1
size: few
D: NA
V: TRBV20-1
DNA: TGCAGTGCCAAGCCATTCTCGGGAGTATCGGTCAATGAGCAGTTCTTC
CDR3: CSAKPFSGVSVNEQFF

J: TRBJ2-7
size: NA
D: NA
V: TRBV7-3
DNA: TGTGCCAGCAGCCCCTATGGAGGGTCATCCTACGAGCAGTACTTC
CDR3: CASSPYGGSSYEQYF

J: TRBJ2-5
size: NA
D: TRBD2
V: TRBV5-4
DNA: TGTGCCTCAAAACCGGGACTAGCGGGAGGCTCGCTTGGGGAGACCCAGTACTTC
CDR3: CASKPGLAGGSLGETQYF

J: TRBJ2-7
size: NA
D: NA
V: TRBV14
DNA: TGTGCCAGCAGCCAAGACGGTAGGGCCGAGCAGTACTTC
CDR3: CASSQDGRAEQYF

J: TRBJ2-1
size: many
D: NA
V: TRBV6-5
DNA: TGTGCCAGCAGTTACTACTCGAGGCCGGTGACCCATGAGCAGTTCTTC
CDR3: CASSYYSRPVTHEQFF

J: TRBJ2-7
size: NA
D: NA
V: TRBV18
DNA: TGTGCCAGCTCGCTAGTCCGGGACTACGAGCAGTACTTC
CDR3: CASSLVRDYEQYF

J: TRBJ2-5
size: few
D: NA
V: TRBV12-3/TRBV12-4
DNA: TGTGCCAGCAGTTTCTTTATAGGGTGGGGCCAGTACTTC
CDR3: CASSFFIGWGQYF

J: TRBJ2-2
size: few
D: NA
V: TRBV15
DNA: TGTGCCACCAGCAGAGTGTTTAGCCCCGGGGAGCTGTTTTTT
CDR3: CATSRVFSPGELFF

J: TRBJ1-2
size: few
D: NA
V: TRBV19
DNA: TGTGCCAGTAGTGTCGGAGGGTTCTATGGCTACACCTTC
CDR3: CASSVGGFYGYTF

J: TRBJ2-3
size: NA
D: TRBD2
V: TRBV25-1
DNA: TGTGCCAGCAGGGGAGGCGGGAGAGGGACAGATACGCAGTATTTT
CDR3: CASRGGGRGTDTQYF

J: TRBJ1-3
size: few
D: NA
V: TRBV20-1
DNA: TGCAGTGCTGGACAGCGGGGAAACACCATATATTTT
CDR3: CSAGQRGNTIYF

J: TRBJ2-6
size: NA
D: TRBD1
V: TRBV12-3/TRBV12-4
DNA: TGTGCCAGCAGAACAGATCGACAGGGCAGTGGGGCCAACGTCCTGACTTTC
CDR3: CASRTDRQGSGANVLTF

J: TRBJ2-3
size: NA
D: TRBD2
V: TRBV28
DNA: TGTGCCAGCAGCAAACCATGGGGGGGGACTAGCACAGATACGCAGTATTTT
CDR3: CASSKPWGGTSTDTQYF

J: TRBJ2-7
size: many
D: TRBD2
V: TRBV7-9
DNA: TGTGCCAGCAGCCCCCGGGTGGGGGGGAAAAACGAGCAGTACTTC
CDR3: CASSPRVGGKNEQYF

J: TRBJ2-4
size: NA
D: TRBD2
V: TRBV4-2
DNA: TGTGCCAGCAGCCAAGAAGGGGCCGGGAGGGCCCGCGACAAAAACATTCAGTACTTC
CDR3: CASSQEGAGRARDKNIQYF

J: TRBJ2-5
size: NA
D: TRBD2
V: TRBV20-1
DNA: TGCAGTGCTAGAGATATACTAGCGGGGGGCAAACAAGAGACCCAGTACTTC
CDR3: CSARDILAGGKQETQYF

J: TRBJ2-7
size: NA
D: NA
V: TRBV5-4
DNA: TGTGCCAGCAGCTTGGTGGGAGGCGAGCAGTACTTC
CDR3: CASSLVGGEQYF

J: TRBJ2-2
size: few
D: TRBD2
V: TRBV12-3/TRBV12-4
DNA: TGTGCCAGCAGCCGAGGACTAGCGGGGGTGGGCACCGGGGAGCTGTTTTTT
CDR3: CASSRGLAGVGTGELFF

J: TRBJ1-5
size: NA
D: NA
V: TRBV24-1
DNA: TGTGCCACCAGTGACCATACAGGGAGTCAGCCCCAGCATTTT
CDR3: CATSDHTGSQPQHF

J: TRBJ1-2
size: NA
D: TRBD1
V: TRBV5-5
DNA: TGTGCCAGCAGCCATACTGGACAGGATAACTATGGCTACACCTTC
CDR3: CASSHTGQDNYGYTF

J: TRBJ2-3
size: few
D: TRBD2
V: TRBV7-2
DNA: TGTGCCAGCAGCCTAAGGACTAGCGGGAGTTCGATAGATACGCAGTATTTT
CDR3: CASSLRTSGSSIDTQYF